The T cell receptor (beta chain) described here comes from a study of blood T cell repertoires in COVID-19. As for the study in general: COVID-19 samples, acute and convalescent, were from the United States, Italy and Spain. T cells, B-cell-depleted T cells, or PBMCs provided the cDNA or gDNA that served as material.

Per the original methods: Amplification from reference gene primers served as the basis for estimated nucleated cell counts. The table came from immunoSEQ multiplex PCR; TCRdb's copy has only in-frame clones and leaves some out. For V, J and clone size, that table is used; D and trimming come from the DNA. The top ten hold 3% of the sample, which has some 200,000 clones, approximately 84% seen once. The junction had 4 bases not matched to a gene; V was cut back by 4 bases and J by 4 bases. Germline values: CDR1 SGDLS, CDR2 YYNGEE. The CDR3 contains 15 residues. The sequence derives from a woman in her twenties or thirties who had recovered from COVID-19. Sequenced input: peripheral blood. The chain carries TRBV9 and TRBJ2-1, with 11 bases aligning to TRBD2. The DNA of the CDR3 is TGTGCCAGCAGCCCCCGACTAGCGGGGTACAATGAGCAGTTCTTC. Amino acids: CASSPRLAGYNEQFF.